Listed here is a single T cell receptor beta chain. Its antigen is not identified. Generated by immunoSEQ multiplex PCR, the TCRdb table keeps only in-frame clones and is missing some. The data show roughly 150,000 clones, approximately 88% seen once. Per germline, CDR1 LNHNV and CDR2 YYDKDF (reference sequence). This CDR3 has 15 residues. With V trimmed by 4 bases and J by 7 bases, 10 bases remained unmatched. This sample was included in a study of T cell responses to AZD1222 COVID-19 vaccine. Study findings and constraints: Sampling that yielded the repertoires occurred only after the peak T cell response. Reportedly, close to half of spike-specific TCRs are directed against unmutated variant regions. The donors showed a predominance of white British ancestry and of females, with possible underestimation of clonal diversity. Seropositive at baseline were only a handful of AZD1222 recipients.

This TCR came from an adult in good health. Sample: peripheral blood, taken on day 0 of AZD1222 vaccination. V gene TRBV15 combines with J gene TRBJ2-7; TRBD1 aligns across 10 bases. The CDR3 region is CATSKERDRGGEQYF. The CDR3 DNA is TGTGCCACCAGCAAAGAGAGGGACAGGGGAGGGGAGCAGTACTTC.